A selection of T cell receptor beta chains follows, all from one sample in a study of control samples from healthy donors and cancer patients. The method was immunoSEQ multiplex PCR; TCRdb's version includes in-frame clones alone and lacks a portion of them. The sample totals 150,000 to 200,000 clones. Sequencing used blood. The receptors originated from a woman between 25 and 40 years old in good health. Both conserved end residues are part of each CDR3.

CDR3	V	J
CASSFSGGGYEQYF	TRBV6-6	TRBJ2-7
CASTQGGQGNSPLHF	TRBV2	TRBJ1-6
CASSVYLAFF	TRBV2	TRBJ1-1
CASSLQGESPLHF	TRBV7-9	TRBJ1-6
CASSQDRGLAGEETQYF	TRBV5-6	TRBJ2-5
CASSGDSRNTIYF	TRBV5-1	TRBJ1-3
CASSLTGPVEAFF	TRBV28	TRBJ1-1
CASSLVGRPINYGYTF	TRBV7-9	TRBJ1-2
CASSPGRIEYF	TRBV28	TRBJ2-4
CASSVTHEQFF	TRBV9	TRBJ2-1
CASSPMTSGLKSQYF	TRBV5-4	TRBJ2-5
CASSYSALRDRQETQYF	TRBV6-2/TRBV6-3	TRBJ2-5
CASSGSHTQYF	TRBV28	TRBJ2-3
CASSQGTGYTF	TRBV3-1/TRBV3-2	TRBJ1-2
CASIPLGGTDTQYF	TRBV11-2	TRBJ2-3
CASSPLIDRNEGYTF	TRBV18	TRBJ1-2
CASSRGWAGIETQYF	TRBV5-1	TRBJ2-5
CASSRVLMGRASGYTF	TRBV4-1	TRBJ1-2
CASSFREVGTEAFF	TRBV28	TRBJ1-1
CASSATGVVHNEQFF	TRBV28	TRBJ2-1
CAWSRYQSGGGYTF	TRBV30	TRBJ1-2
CATSLPPNTGELFF	TRBV15	TRBJ2-2
CASSPRGNSGNTIYF	TRBV9	TRBJ1-3
CASSFSGRGTEAFF	TRBV7-3	TRBJ1-1
CATSDWTGARETQYF	TRBV24-1	TRBJ2-5
CASSSRLAGGSPAKNIQYF	TRBV28	TRBJ2-4
CATKIGQGSDEQYF	TRBV18	TRBJ2-7
CASSQGPGQYNSPLHF	TRBV4-1	TRBJ1-6
CATSDDRSSNEKLFF	TRBV24-1	TRBJ1-4
CASSLGGGYTF	TRBV6-2/TRBV6-3	TRBJ1-2
CASSVGQLNTEAFF	TRBV9	TRBJ1-1
CASSSEAAESPYGYTF	TRBV7-3	TRBJ1-2
CASRPSGGNYGYTF	TRBV28	TRBJ1-2
CASSDRENQPQHF	TRBV6-4	TRBJ1-5
CASSQPLAHTQYF	TRBV4-1	TRBJ2-3
CASRDREYGYTF	TRBV19	TRBJ1-2
CASSYGGLYEQYF	TRBV28	TRBJ2-7
CASSLAGGTGEQYF	TRBV5-1	TRBJ2-7
CASSSLTGVGTDTQYF	TRBV28	TRBJ2-3
CASSLQGFEAFF	TRBV12-3/TRBV12-4	TRBJ1-1
CASSLDQGGSARTGELFF	TRBV11-3	TRBJ2-2
CSAHVPYGYTF	TRBV20-1	TRBJ1-2
CASQWGKPNTGELFF	TRBV28	TRBJ2-2
CASSPLDRNYEQYF	TRBV5-1	TRBJ2-7
CASTREATGGYGYTF	TRBV4-2	TRBJ1-2
CASGLVPRAGVNTEAFF	TRBV12-5	TRBJ1-1
CAWSPGTGLWYGYTF	TRBV30	TRBJ1-2